A single sample gave rise to the 14 T cell receptor beta chains below, sequenced in a study of T cells in Graves' hyperthyroidism and ophthalmopathy. RNA transcripts were the template for amplifying TCR beta CDR3 regions. First-round RT-PCR with HTBI primers amplified the TCR CDR3 region. TCRdb reprocessed the multiplex PCR reads with MiXCR, giving one entry per CDR3 protein. The sample lists 600,000 or so distinct CDR3 sequences, approximately 15% occurring once. Input material: blood. Source of these receptors: a woman aged 18-30 years with Graves' ophthalmopathy.

The chain combines TRBV19 with TRBJ2-7; D unresolved. The V end was cut by 3 bases, the J end by 2 bases, with 8 bases between. There are 13 residues in the CDR3. CDR1 LNHDA and CDR2 SQIVND come from the germline V gene (reference sequence). The CDR3 nucleotides read TGTGCCAGTAGTATGGGTATGACCTACGAGCAGTACTTC. Its translation is CASSMGMTYEQYF.

At least ten counts were recorded for this clonotype. The chain recombines TRBV14 with TRBJ2-7; D unclear. V lost 0 bases and J 1 base, leaving 13 bases between the germline ends. The CDR3 is 16 amino acids. Germline-derived CDR1 and CDR2 are SGHDN and FVKESK. The CDR3 spells CASSQDLGSQSYEQYF. CDR3 in DNA: TGTGCCAGCAGCCAAGATCTAGGCAGTCAGTCCTACGAGCAGTACTTC.

The rearrangement uses TRBV12-3 or TRBV12-4 and TRBJ1-5; D perhaps matches TRBD1 (5 bases). Trimming removed 4 bases from V and 3 bases from J, with 10 bases in between. CDR3 length: 14 residues. In nucleotides, the CDR3 is TGTGCCAGCAGTTCGGGGGGGTTCAATCAGCCCCAGCATTTT. Translated: CASSSGGFNQPQHF.

The chain joins TRBV7-9 to TRBJ2-7; 12 positions match TRBD1. Germline CDR1 reads SEHNR; CDR2 reads FQNEAQ (reference sequence). The CDR3 has 14 residues. The V gene end was trimmed by 6 bases and the J gene end by 5 bases; junction bases not matched to a gene: 5. CDR3 nucleotide sequence: TGTGCCAGCAGGCCGGGACAGGGGGCTAACGAGCAGTACTTC. It yields the protein CASRPGQGANEQYF.

This clonotype was counted ten times or more. The chain recombines TRBV15 with TRBJ2-2; possible D gene TRBD1, 7 bases. Germline CDR1 and CDR2: LNHNV and YYDKDF (reference sequence). Trimming shortened V by 5 bases and J by 5 bases, and 15 bases separated the two germline ends. This CDR3 has 15 residues. The chain's CDR3 is CATSSDRAGTGELFF. CDR3 DNA sequence: TGTGCCACCAGCTCCGACAGGGCGGGGACCGGGGAGCTGTTTTTT.

This rearrangement joins TRBV5-5 to TRBJ2-1; 12 nucleotides agree with TRBD2. Per germline, CDR1 SGHKS and CDR2 YYEKEE (reference sequence). The CDR3 has 17 amino acids. Trimming removed 2 bases from V and 4 bases from J; junction bases left unmatched: 7. CDR3 bases: TGTGCCAGCAGCTTACTAGCGGGAGGTCAATTTTACAATGAGCAGTTCTTC. Translation gives CASSLLAGGQFYNEQFF.

This clonotype has ten or more counts. The chain is built from TRBV30 and TRBJ2-7; 8 bases fit TRBD1. The CDR3 has 12 amino acids. With 3 bases clipped from V and 7 bases from J, the junction kept 5 bases outside the gene matches. In germline, CDR1 is GTSNPN, CDR2 SVGIG (reference sequence). The CDR3 sequence is CAWRGTGGEQYF. In DNA form, the CDR3 reads TGTGCCTGGAGGGGTACAGGGGGGGAGCAGTACTTC.

This clonotype was detected ten times or more. The chain is built from TRBV3-1 and TRBJ2-1, with TRBD2 matching over 16 bases. Germline loops: CDR1 LGHDT, CDR2 YNNKEL (reference sequence). V was clipped by 4 bases and J by 3 bases; unmatched bases: 6. The CDR3 spans 18 residues. For the CDR3, the DNA is TGTGCCAGCAGCCTGGGACTAGCGGGAGGGGTTCGCTACAATGAGCAGTTCTTC. Translation gives CASSLGLAGGVRYNEQFF.

Details on this clonotype: A much larger clonotype is one base distant, so this may be a read error. The V call is TRBV28, the J call TRBJ1-5; tentatively, D is TRBD1 (6 bases). The tail of the sequence fits TRBJ2-3 better, so the J call may be wrong. Germline loops: CDR1 MDHEN, CDR2 SYDVKM. The CDR3 length is 14 residues. Written as DNA, the CDR3 is TGTGCCAGCAGTTTCACAGGGTTCAATCAGCCCCAGTATTTT. Its protein is CASSFTGFNQPQYF.

Only a few counts were recorded for this clonotype. The gene calls are TRBV20-1 and TRBJ2-3; weak D call: TRBD1 (5 bases). This CDR3 comprises 15 residues. V lost 2 bases and J lost 3, with 15 bases in between. CDR1 and CDR2 (germline): DFQATT, SNEGSKA (reference sequence). In nucleotides, the CDR3 is TGCAGTGCTAGATTTTGGCAGGGAAGAACAGATACGCAGTATTTT. Residues: CSARFWQGRTDTQYF.

Many counts were recorded for this clonotype. The chain couples TRBV7-2 to TRBJ2-5, with 7 bases identical to TRBD2. Per the germline V gene, CDR1 is SGHTA and CDR2 is FQGNSA. Unmatched junction bases numbered 5, after V lost 5 bases and J lost 5 bases. The CDR3 covers 13 residues. The CDR3 DNA is TGTGCCAGCAGCAGGGGCGGGAGTGAGACCCAGTACTTC. Amino acids: CASSRGGSETQYF.

The chain combines TRBV6-5 with TRBJ1-6, with D perhaps TRBD1 (5 bases). Trimming left V 5 bases short and J 7 bases short, with 18 bases between. Per germline, CDR1 MNHEY and CDR2 SVGAGI. The CDR3 spans 16 residues. In DNA, the CDR3 is TGTGCCAGCAGTACTCCGGGGGGGGGTTTGAATTCACCCCTCCACTTT. Translation gives CASSTPGGGLNSPLHF.

This clonotype appeared many times. The V call is TRBV2, the J call TRBJ1-6, with 10 nucleotides matching TRBD1. Germline trimming cut 4 bases from V and 0 bases from J; bases unmatched to any gene: 9. The CDR3 covers 19 residues. Germline loops: CDR1 SNHLY, CDR2 FYNNEI. CDR3 region: CASSGPSGQGSSYNSPLHF. The CDR3 DNA reads as TGTGCCAGCAGTGGCCCCTCGGGACAGGGGAGCTCCTATAATTCACCCCTCCACTTT. Based on the CDR3 plus reference TRBV2 and TRBJ1-6, the full variable domain is EPEVTQTPSHQVTQMGQEVILRCVPISNHLYFYWYRQILGQKVEFLVSFYNNEISEKSEIFDDQFSVERPDGSNFTLKIRSTKLEDSAMYFCASSGPSGQGSSYNSPLHFGNGTRLTVT.

This clonotype was detected ten times or more. The V call is TRBV5-1, the J call TRBJ1-1, with 7 bases that match TRBD1. With V trimmed by 0 bases and J by 2 bases, 16 bases remained unmatched. Germline values: CDR1 SGHRS, CDR2 YFSETQ. The CDR3 covers 19 residues. CDR3 nucleotides: TGCGCCAGCAGCTTGGCCGGAGGGTCCAGGACAGGCGTTAACACTGAAGCTTTCTTT. Its translation: CASSLAGGSRTGVNTEAFF.